This T cell receptor (beta chain) was found in a study of cytomegalovirus exposure and HLA in healthy donors. TCRdb's table, derived via immunoSEQ multiplex PCR, lists solely in-frame clones and lacks some. The profile shows 100,000 to 120,000 clones, approximately 86% of them singletons. Remarks on this clone: The antigen is not known.

General observations from the study: Researchers catalogued approximately 170 TCR beta chains as cytomegalovirus-associated.

The germline gives CDR1 MGHRA, CDR2 YSYEKL. V gave up 9 bases and J gave up 1 base, with 12 bases separating them. This CDR3 comprises 14 residues. The TCR originated in a woman aged 18-29 years in good health and CMV-seronegative. V is TRBV4-1 and J is TRBJ2-2; TRBD1 might be the D (7 bases). Sequenced sample: PBMCs. The CDR3: CASRQGLNTGELFF. As DNA, the CDR3 is TGCGCCAGTAGACAGGGACTGAACACCGGGGAGCTGTTTTTT.